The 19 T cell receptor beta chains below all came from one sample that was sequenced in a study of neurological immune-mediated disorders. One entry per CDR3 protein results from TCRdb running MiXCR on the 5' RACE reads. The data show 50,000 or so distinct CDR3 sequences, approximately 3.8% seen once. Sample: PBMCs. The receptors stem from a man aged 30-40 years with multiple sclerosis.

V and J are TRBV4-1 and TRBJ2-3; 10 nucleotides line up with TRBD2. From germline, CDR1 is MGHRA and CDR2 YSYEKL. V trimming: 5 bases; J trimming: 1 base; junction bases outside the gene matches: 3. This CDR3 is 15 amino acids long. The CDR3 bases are TGCGCCAGCAGCTCAAGCGGGGGGGGCACAGATACGCAGTATTTT. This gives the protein CASSSSGGGTDTQYF.

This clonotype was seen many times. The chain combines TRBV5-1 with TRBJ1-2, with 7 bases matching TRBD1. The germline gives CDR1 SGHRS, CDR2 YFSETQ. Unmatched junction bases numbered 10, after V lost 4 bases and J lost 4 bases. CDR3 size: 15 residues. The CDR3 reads CASSVPLGTAYGYTF. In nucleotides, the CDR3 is TGCGCCAGCAGCGTCCCTTTAGGGACAGCCTATGGCTACACCTTC.

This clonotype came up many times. As DNA, the CDR3 is TGTGCCAGCAGTTCACAGGGGTTCCACGGGGAGCTGTTTTTT. Its protein is CASSSQGFHGELFF. The rearrangement joins TRBV6-5 to TRBJ2-2; TRBD1 matches at 7 bases. Losses at the gene ends were 4 bases for V and 7 bases for J; bases not matched to a gene: 6. CDR1 and CDR2 from the germline V gene are MNHEY and SVGAGI. The CDR3 totals 14 residues.

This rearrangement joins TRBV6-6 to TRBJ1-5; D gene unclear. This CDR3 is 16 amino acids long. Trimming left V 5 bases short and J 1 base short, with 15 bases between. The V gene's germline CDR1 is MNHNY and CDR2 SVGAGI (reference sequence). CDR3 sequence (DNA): TGTGCCAGCAGTCAATCGACATCTAGGAGCAATCAGCCCCAGCATTTT. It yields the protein CASSQSTSRSNQPQHF.

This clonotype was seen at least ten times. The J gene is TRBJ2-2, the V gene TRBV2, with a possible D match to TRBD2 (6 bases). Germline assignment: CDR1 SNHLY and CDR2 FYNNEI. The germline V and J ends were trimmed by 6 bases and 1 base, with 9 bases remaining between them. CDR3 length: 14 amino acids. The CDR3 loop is CASREGWNTGELFF. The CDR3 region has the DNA TGTGCCAGCAGGGAGGGGTGGAACACCGGGGAGCTGTTTTTT.

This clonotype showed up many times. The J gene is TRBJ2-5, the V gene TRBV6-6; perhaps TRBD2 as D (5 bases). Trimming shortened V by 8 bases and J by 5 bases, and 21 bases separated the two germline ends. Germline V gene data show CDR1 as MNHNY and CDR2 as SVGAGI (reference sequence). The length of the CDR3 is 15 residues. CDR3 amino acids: CASQEGGSGQETQYF. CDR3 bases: TGTGCCAGCCAGGAAGGAGGCAGTGGGCAGGAGACCCAGTACTTC.

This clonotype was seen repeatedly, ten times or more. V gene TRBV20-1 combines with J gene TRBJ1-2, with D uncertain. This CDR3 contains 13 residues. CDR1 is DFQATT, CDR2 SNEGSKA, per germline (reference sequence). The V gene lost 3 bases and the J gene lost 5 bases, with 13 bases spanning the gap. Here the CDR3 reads CSASDGGGYGYTF. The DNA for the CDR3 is TGCAGTGCTAGCGATGGAGGAGGGTATGGCTACACCTTC.

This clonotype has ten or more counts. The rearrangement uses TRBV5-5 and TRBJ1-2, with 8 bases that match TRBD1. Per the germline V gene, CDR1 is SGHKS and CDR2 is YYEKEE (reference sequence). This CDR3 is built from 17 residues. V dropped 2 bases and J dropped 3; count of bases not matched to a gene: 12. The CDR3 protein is CASSLAVPQGAHYGYTF. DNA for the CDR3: TGTGCCAGCAGCTTAGCAGTACCCCAGGGGGCCCACTATGGCTACACCTTC.

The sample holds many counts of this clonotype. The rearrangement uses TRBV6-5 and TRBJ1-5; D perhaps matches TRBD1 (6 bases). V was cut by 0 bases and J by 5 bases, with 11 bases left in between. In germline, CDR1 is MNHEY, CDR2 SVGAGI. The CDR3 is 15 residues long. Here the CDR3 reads CASSYSRGRDQPQHF. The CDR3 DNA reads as TGTGCCAGCAGTTACTCGCGGGGGCGAGATCAGCCCCAGCATTTT.

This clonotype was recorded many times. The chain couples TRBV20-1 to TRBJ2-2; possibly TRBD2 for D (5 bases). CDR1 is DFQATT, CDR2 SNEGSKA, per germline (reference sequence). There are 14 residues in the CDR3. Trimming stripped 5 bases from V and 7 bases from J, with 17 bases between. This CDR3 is CSAQAPLEGGELFF. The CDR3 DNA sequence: TGCAGTGCTCAGGCACCTCTTGAGGGCGGGGAGCTGTTTTTT.

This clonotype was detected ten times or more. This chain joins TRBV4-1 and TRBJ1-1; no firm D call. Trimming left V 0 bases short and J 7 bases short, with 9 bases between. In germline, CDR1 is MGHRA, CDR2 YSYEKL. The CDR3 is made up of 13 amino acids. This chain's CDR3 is CASSQEVRSEAFF. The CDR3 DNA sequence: TGCGCCAGCAGCCAAGAGGTGAGAAGTGAAGCTTTCTTT.

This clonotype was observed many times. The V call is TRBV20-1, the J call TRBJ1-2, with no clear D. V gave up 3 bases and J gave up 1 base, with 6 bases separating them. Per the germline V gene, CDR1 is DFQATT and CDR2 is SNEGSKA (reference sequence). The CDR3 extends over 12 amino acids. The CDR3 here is CSASTVNYGYTF. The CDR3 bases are TGCAGTGCTAGCACAGTTAACTATGGCTACACCTTC.

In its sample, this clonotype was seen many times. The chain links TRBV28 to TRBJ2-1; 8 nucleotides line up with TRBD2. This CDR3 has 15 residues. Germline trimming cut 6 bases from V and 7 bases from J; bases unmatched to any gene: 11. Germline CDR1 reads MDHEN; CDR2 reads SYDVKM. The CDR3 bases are TGTGCCAGCAGAGAAACTAGCGGCTTATCGAATGAGCAGTTCTTC. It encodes CASRETSGLSNEQFF.

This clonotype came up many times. CDR3 in amino acids: CASNLAGVSGEQFF. The CDR3 bases are TGTGCCAGCAATCTAGCGGGAGTCTCGGGTGAGCAGTTCTTC. This sequence joins TRBV6-6 and TRBJ2-1; the match to TRBD2 covers 10 bases. Germline V CDR1 and CDR2: MNHNY, SVGAGI (reference sequence). This CDR3 has 14 residues. V lost 7 bases and J lost 9; bases outside the gene matches: 9.

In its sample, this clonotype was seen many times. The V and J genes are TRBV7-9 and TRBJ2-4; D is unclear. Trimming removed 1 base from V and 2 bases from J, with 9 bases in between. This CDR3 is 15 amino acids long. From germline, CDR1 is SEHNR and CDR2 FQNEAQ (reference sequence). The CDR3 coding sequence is TGTGCCAGCAGCTTAGATAACAGCCCCAAAAACATTCAGTACTTC. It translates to CASSLDNSPKNIQYF. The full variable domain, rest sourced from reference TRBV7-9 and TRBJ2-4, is DTGVSQNPRHKITKRGQNVTFRCDPISEHNRLYWYRQTLGQGPEFLTYFQNEAQLEKSRLLSDRFSAERPKGSFSTLEIQRTEQGDSAMYLCASSLDNSPKNIQYFGAGTRLSVL.

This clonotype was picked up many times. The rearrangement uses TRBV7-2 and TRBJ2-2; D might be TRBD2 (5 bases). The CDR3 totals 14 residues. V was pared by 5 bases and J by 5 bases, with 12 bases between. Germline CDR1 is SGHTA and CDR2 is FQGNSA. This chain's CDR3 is CASSRPPGTGELFF. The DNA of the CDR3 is TGTGCCAGCAGCCGCCCCCCGGGAACCGGGGAGCTGTTTTTT.

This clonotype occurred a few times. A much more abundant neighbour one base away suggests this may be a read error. The CDR3 coding sequence is TGTGCCTGGACAGTCGGCGGGTACAATGAGCATTTCTTC. The encoded protein is CAWTVGGYNEHFF. The V call is TRBV30, the J call TRBJ2-1; weak D call: TRBD2 (5 bases). The germline V gene has CDR1 GTSNPN and CDR2 SVGIG (reference sequence). The CDR3 runs to 13 residues.

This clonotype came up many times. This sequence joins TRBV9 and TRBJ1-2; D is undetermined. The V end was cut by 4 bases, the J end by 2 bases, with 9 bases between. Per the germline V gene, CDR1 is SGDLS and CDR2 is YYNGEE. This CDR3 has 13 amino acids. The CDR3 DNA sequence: TGTGCCAGCAGCTTGACGGAGAACTATGGCTACACCTTC. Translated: CASSLTENYGYTF.

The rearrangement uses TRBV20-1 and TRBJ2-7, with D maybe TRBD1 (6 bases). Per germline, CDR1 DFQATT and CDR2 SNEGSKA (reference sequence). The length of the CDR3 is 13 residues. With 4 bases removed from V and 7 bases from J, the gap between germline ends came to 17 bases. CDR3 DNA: TGCAGTGCTACCCGGACAGCGGATAGAGAGCAGTACTTC. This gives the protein CSATRTADREQYF.